These 27 T cell receptor beta chains came from one sample sequenced in a study of blood T cell repertoires in COVID-19. The table came from immunoSEQ multiplex PCR; TCRdb's copy has only in-frame clones and leaves some out. This sample carries 50,000 to 55,000 clones, about 83% of them seen once, and the ten largest clones take 4%. The sequencing sample was made of peripheral blood. The receptors derive from a man aged 45-65 years with acute or convalescent COVID-19.

The chain links TRBV4-2 to TRBJ2-3, with D perhaps TRBD2 (6 bases). CDR3 size: 15 residues. Germline CDR1 is LGHNA and CDR2 is YNFKEQ. Trimming took off 5 bases at V and 2 bases at J, with 14 bases between the two ends. The chain's CDR3 is CASSSRTKHTDTQYF. Written as DNA, the CDR3 is TGTGCCAGCAGCTCCCGGACTAAACACACAGATACGCAGTATTTT.

Only one count was recorded for this clone. This chain links TRBV2 with TRBJ1-2; D is ambiguous. Germline V gene sequence: CDR1 SNHLY, CDR2 FYNNEI. The CDR3 is 10 residues long. V was clipped by 6 bases and J by 10 bases, with 9 bases between them. CDR3 protein: CASSGVDYTF. CDR3 in DNA: TGTGCCAGCAGCGGTGTTGACTACACCTTC. Looking up the rest from reference TRBV2 and TRBJ1-2 gives the full variable domain: EPEVTQTPSHQVTQMGQEVILRCVPISNHLYFYWYRQILGQKVEFLVSFYNNEISEKSEIFDDQFSVERPDGSNFTLKIRSTKLEDSAMYFCASSGVDYTFGSGTRLTVV.

This clone was counted a few times. This chain connects TRBV11-2 to TRBJ1-3; possibly TRBD1 for D (5 bases). V was shortened by 4 bases and J by 0 bases, with 10 bases between the two germline ends. The germline V gene has CDR1 SGHAT and CDR2 FQNNGV. The CDR3 covers 15 residues. CDR3 bases: TGTGCCAGCAGCTCGTCAGGGTACTCTGGAAACACCATATATTTT. Translation gives CASSSSGYSGNTIYF.

The chain combines TRBV18 with TRBJ1-5; 10 bases align to TRBD1. V dropped 6 bases and J dropped 2; count of bases not matched to a gene: 4. The CDR3 length is 15 residues. Looked up from germline, CDR1 is KGHSH and CDR2 is LQKENI. CDR3 region: CASSHGTGGNQPQHF. As DNA, the CDR3 is TGTGCCAGCTCTCACGGGACAGGGGGCAATCAGCCCCAGCATTTT.

The sample holds one count of this clone. The V gene is TRBV7-9, the J gene TRBJ2-5; 8 bases match TRBD1. CDR3 length equals 14 residues. The ends lost 0 bases at V and 9 bases at J; junction bases unmatched: 6. CDR1 and CDR2 (germline): SEHNR, FQNEAQ (reference sequence). The CDR3 spells CASSLAGTGGSQYF. CDR3 sequence (DNA): TGTGCCAGCAGCTTAGCCGGGACAGGTGGGTCCCAGTACTTC.

The chain carries TRBV30 and TRBJ2-2, with 13 bases fitting TRBD2. The CDR3 covers 17 residues. V was pared by 5 bases and J by 6 bases, with 12 bases of the junction left unmatched. From germline, CDR1 is GTSNPN and CDR2 SVGIG (reference sequence). CDR3 in DNA: TGTGCCTGGGCTAGGGACGGACTAGCGGGAGTTGCCGGGGAGCTGTTTTTT. It is translated as CAWARDGLAGVAGELFF.

The chain carries TRBV18 and TRBJ1-3; possible D gene TRBD1, 5 bases. CDR1 and CDR2 (germline): KGHSH, LQKENI. V lost 3 bases and J lost 4, with 13 bases in between. The CDR3 has 15 amino acids. This CDR3 reads CASSPSRGDGNTIYF. The CDR3 nucleotides read TGTGCCAGCTCACCCAGCCGGGGGGACGGAAACACCATATATTTT.

This clone has just one count. V gene TRBV24-1 combines with J gene TRBJ2-7; possibly TRBD1 for D (6 bases). V was clipped by 4 bases and J by 6 bases, with 12 bases between them. The V gene's germline CDR1 is KGHDR and CDR2 SFDVKD. CDR3 size: 13 residues. CDR3 loop: CATSDPGQIEQYF. DNA of the CDR3: TGTGCCACCAGTGACCCGGGACAAATCGAGCAGTACTTC.

The CDR3: CASSPGGGTEAFF. The DNA of the CDR3 is TGTGCCAGCAGTCCGGGCGGGGGCACTGAAGCTTTCTTT. This chain joins TRBV3-1 (or the pseudogene TRBV3-2) and TRBJ1-1, with D possibly TRBD1 on 5 matching bases. This CDR3 has 13 amino acids. V was trimmed by 6 bases and J by 4 bases, leaving 12 bases between them. CDR1 and CDR2 (germline): LGHDT, YNNKEL (reference sequence).

V gene TRBV7-3 combines with J gene TRBJ2-5; D not resolved. The CDR3 is 14 amino acids. V shed 4 bases and J shed 5 bases, with 14 bases lying between them. The germline CDR1 and CDR2 sequences are SGHTA and FQGTGA. CDR3 nucleotides: TGTGCCAGCAGCTACCTGCCCCGAGCGGAGACCCAGTACTTC. This gives the protein CASSYLPRAETQYF.

The CDR3 protein is CASSQDGTSLSYNEQFF. The CDR3 DNA sequence: TGTGCCAGCAGCCAGGATGGGACTAGCCTTTCCTACAATGAGCAGTTCTTC. The chain is built from TRBV4-2 and TRBJ2-1, with 9 nucleotides matching TRBD2. The V gene end was trimmed by 3 bases and the J gene end by 1 base; junction bases not matched to a gene: 7. The CDR3 sequence is 17 residues long. Germline V gene data show CDR1 as LGHNA and CDR2 as YNFKEQ.

This clone showed up just once. The genes are TRBV7-9 and TRBJ1-5; D remains ambiguous. V gave up 1 base and J gave up 7 bases, with 11 bases separating them. From germline, CDR1 is SEHNR and CDR2 FQNEAQ (reference sequence). CDR3 length: 14 amino acids. For the CDR3, the DNA is TGTGCCAGCAGCTTAGGAGGGAAGGACCAGCCCCAGCATTTT. It codes for CASSLGGKDQPQHF.

The chain employs TRBV2 and TRBJ1-6; D is uncertain. Germline V lookup: CDR1 SNHLY, CDR2 FYNNEI. There are 13 residues in the CDR3. The germline V and J ends were trimmed by 7 bases and 4 bases, with 8 bases remaining between them. Here the CDR3 reads CASKEGYNSPLHF. The CDR3 DNA sequence: TGTGCCAGCAAGGAGGGATATAATTCACCCCTCCACTTT.

This clone was seen once. The rearrangement joins TRBV19 to TRBJ1-4, with 11 bases that match TRBD1. V shed 1 base and J 7 bases; nucleotides not matched to a gene: 2. Germline CDR1 is LNHDA and CDR2 is SQIVND (reference sequence). The CDR3 runs 15 residues. The CDR3 DNA sequence: TGTGCCAGTAGTATAGCCGGGACAGGGGGTGAAAAACTGTTTTTT. Amino acid sequence: CASSIAGTGGEKLFF.

The chain links TRBV29-1 to TRBJ2-7, with a possible D match to TRBD2 (6 bases). The length of the CDR3 is 14 residues. The germline gives CDR1 SQVTM, CDR2 ANQGSEA. Trimming removed 0 bases from V and 6 bases from J, with 15 bases in between. CDR3 nucleotide sequence: TGCAGCGTTGAAGAGGTGGGGAGGCAGTTCGAGCAGTACTTC. Its translation is CSVEEVGRQFEQYF.

This clone was counted only a few times. V usage is TRBV28 and J usage is TRBJ2-7, with TRBD1 matching over 9 bases. Germline trimming cut 6 bases from V and 2 bases from J; bases unmatched to any gene: 5. Germline V gives CDR1 MDHEN, CDR2 SYDVKM. The CDR3 is made up of 14 amino acids. CDR3 sequence reads: CASRLRDRAYEQYF. The CDR3 nucleotides read TGTGCCAGCAGACTTCGGGACAGGGCCTACGAGCAGTACTTC.

This chain links TRBV28 with TRBJ1-3; no definite D call. The CDR3 is 14 amino acids. V was pared by 5 bases and J by 4 bases, with 12 bases between. CDR1 and CDR2 from the germline V gene are MDHEN and SYDVKM. CDR3 amino acids: CASSPPGSGNTIYF. The CDR3 bases are TGTGCCAGCAGTCCCCCCGGGTCGGGAAACACCATATATTTT.

The rearrangement joins TRBV2 to TRBJ1-1, with D unresolved. CDR3 length: 13 amino acids. CDR1 and CDR2 from the germline V gene are SNHLY and FYNNEI. Trimming removed 5 bases from V and 1 base from J, with 8 bases in between. The CDR3 DNA reads as TGTGCCAGCAGTCGGGGTTGGAACACTGAAGCTTTCTTT. This gives the protein CASSRGWNTEAFF. Full variable domain (outside the CDR3, taken from reference TRBV2 and TRBJ1-1): EPEVTQTPSHQVTQMGQEVILRCVPISNHLYFYWYRQILGQKVEFLVSFYNNEISEKSEIFDDQFSVERPDGSNFTLKIRSTKLEDSAMYFCASSRGWNTEAFFGQGTRLTVV.

This chain uses TRBV5-1 with TRBJ1-1; 8 nucleotides agree with TRBD1. The CDR3 totals 16 residues. The germline V gene has CDR1 SGHRS and CDR2 YFSETQ. The junction had 12 bases not matched to a gene; V was cut back by 3 bases and J by 5 bases. The CDR3 sequence is CASSWTGSGGSTEAFF. CDR3 sequence (DNA): TGCGCCAGCAGCTGGACAGGGTCAGGGGGGTCGACTGAAGCTTTCTTT.

The chain has TRBV6-5 and TRBJ2-7, with a possible D match to TRBD2 (6 bases). In germline, CDR1 is MNHEY, CDR2 SVGAGI. The CDR3 length is 13 residues. V lost 6 bases and J 6 bases, leaving 15 bases between the germline ends. The chain's CDR3 is CASSRLEVGEQYF. As DNA, the CDR3 is TGTGCCAGCAGCAGACTAGAAGTGGGCGAGCAGTACTTC.

The CDR3 DNA follows: TGCGCCAGCAGCACAACGGCCAGGGGGCATGGCTACACCTTC. Protein sequence: CASSTTARGHGYTF. V is TRBV5-1 and J is TRBJ1-2; 8 bases align to TRBD1. The CDR3 consists of 14 residues. V was clipped by 4 bases and J by 6 bases; unmatched bases: 8. Germline CDR1 SGHRS, CDR2 YFSETQ.

The chain combines TRBV28 with TRBJ2-1; a weak D match, TRBD2 (6 bases). Trimming left V 5 bases short and J 5 bases short, with 22 bases between. The CDR3 covers 17 residues. Germline V lookup: CDR1 MDHEN, CDR2 SYDVKM. CDR3 sequence (DNA): TGTGCCAGCAGTCCCGCTCGGTTAGGCGGGGCTAACAATGAGCAGTTCTTC. It translates to CASSPARLGGANNEQFF.

The rearrangement links TRBV12-5 to TRBJ1-3; TRBD1 aligns across 9 bases. The CDR3 is 18 residues long. Germline V CDR1 and CDR2: LGHNT, FRNRAP. After removal of 0 bases from V and 1 base from J, the junction contained 7 bases not matched to a gene. CDR3 amino acids: CASGLVRTGERSGNTIYF. Here the CDR3 DNA reads TGTGCTAGTGGTTTGGTCCGGACAGGGGAAAGGTCTGGAAACACCATATATTTT.

This chain uses TRBV11-2 with TRBJ1-5; no reliable D call. The germline CDR1 and CDR2 sequences are SGHAT and FQNNGV. The V gene lost 1 base and the J gene lost 4 bases, with 5 bases spanning the gap. The length of the CDR3 is 13 residues. DNA of the CDR3: TGTGCCAGCAGCTTAGCCCAGAATCAGCCCCAGCATTTT. Protein: CASSLAQNQPQHF.

This clone has a single count. The chain employs TRBV10-1 and TRBJ1-4; no reliable D call. Germline CDR1 and CDR2: WNHNN and SYGVQD (reference sequence). V gave up 2 bases and J gave up 0 bases, with 4 bases separating them. This CDR3 is built from 14 residues. The CDR3 is CASSEGSTNEKLFF. The CDR3, as DNA: TGCGCCAGCAGTGAGGGCTCAACTAATGAAAAACTGTTTTTT.

This chain links TRBV5-4 with TRBJ1-1; D is possibly TRBD1 (5 bases). Germline lookup yields CDR1 SGHNT and CDR2 YYREEE (reference sequence). V lost 5 bases, J lost 0 bases, and 8 bases lay in between. There are 13 residues in the CDR3. CDR3: CASSYRLNTEAFF. In DNA, the CDR3 is TGTGCCAGCAGTTACAGGCTGAACACTGAAGCTTTCTTT.

This clone was recorded a few times. This sequence joins TRBV25-1 and TRBJ1-2, with a possible D match to TRBD1 (6 bases). Germline CDR1 is MGHDK and CDR2 is SYGVNS. V was cut by 5 bases and J by 5 bases, with 9 bases left in between. This CDR3 is built from 12 residues. The CDR3 sequence is CASSSQGYGYTF. DNA of the CDR3: TGTGCCAGCAGTTCACAGGGTTATGGCTACACCTTC.